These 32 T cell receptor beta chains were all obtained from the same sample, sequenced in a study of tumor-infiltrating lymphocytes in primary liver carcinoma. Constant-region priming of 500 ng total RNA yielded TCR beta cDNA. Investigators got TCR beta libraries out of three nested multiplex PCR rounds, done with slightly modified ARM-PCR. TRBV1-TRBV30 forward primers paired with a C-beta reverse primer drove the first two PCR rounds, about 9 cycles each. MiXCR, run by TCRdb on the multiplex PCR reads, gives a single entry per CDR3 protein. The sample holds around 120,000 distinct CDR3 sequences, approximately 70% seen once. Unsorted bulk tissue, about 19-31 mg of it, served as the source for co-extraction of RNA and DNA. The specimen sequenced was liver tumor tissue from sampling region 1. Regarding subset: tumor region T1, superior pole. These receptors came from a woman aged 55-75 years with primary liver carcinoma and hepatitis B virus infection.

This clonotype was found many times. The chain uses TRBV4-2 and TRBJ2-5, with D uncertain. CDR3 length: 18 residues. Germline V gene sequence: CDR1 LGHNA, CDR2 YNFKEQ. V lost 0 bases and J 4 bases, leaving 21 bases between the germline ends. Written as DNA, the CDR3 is TGTGCCAGCAGCCAAGATCTAGGAGACTCCTTCCGTCGAGAGACCCAGTACTTC. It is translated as CASSQDLGDSFRRETQYF.

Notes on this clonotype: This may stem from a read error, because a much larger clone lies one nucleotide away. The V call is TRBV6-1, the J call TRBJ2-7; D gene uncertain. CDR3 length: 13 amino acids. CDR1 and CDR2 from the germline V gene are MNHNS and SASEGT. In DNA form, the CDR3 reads TGTACCAGTTGTATCAGAGGCTCCTACGAGCAGTACTTC. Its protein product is CTSCIRGSYEQYF.

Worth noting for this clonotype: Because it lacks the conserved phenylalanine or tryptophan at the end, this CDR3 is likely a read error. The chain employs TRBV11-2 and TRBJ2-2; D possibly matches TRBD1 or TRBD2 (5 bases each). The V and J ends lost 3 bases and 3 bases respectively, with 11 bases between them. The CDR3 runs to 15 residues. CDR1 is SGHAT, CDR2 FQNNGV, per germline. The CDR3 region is CASSLGQGHTGELFV. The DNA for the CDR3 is TGTGCCAGCAGCTTGGGCCAGGGACACACCGGGGAGCTGTTTGTT.

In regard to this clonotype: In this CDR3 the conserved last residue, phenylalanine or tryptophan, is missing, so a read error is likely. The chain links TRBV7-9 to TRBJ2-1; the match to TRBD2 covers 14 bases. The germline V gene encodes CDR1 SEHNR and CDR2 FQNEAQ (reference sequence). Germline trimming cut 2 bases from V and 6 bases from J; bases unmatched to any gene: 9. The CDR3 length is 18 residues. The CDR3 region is CASSLTGLAGAGPNEQFL. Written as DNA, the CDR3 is TGTGCCAGCAGCTTAACGGGACTAGCGGGAGCAGGGCCCAATGAGCAGTTCCTC.

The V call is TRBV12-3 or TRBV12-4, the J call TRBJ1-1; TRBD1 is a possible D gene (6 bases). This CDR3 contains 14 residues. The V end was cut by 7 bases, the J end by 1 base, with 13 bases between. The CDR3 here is CASIPRTENTEAFF. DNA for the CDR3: TGTGCCAGCATTCCCCGGACAGAGAACACTGAAGCTTTCTTT.

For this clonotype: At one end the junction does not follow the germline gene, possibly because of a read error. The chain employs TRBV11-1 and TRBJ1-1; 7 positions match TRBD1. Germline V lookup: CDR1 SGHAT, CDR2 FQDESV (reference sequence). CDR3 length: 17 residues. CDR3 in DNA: TGTGCCGGCAGCTTAGTGGGGACAGAAGCGATGAACACTGAGGCTTTCTTT. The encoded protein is CAGSLVGTEAMNTEAFF.

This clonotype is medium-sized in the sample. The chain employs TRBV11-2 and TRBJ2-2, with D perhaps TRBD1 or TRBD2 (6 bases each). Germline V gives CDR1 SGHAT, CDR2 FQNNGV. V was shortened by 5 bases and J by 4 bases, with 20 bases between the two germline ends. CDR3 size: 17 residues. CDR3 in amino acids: CASSPVGRGLVTGELFF. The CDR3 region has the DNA TGTGCCAGCAGCCCAGTAGGCAGGGGACTTGTCACCGGGGAGCTGTTTTTT.

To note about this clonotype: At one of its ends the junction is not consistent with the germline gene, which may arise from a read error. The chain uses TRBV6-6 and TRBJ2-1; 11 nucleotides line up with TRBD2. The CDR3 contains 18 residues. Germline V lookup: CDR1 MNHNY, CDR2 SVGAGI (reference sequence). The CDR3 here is CASSSGTSGWDSCNEQFF. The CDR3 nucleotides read TGTGCCAGCAGTTCCGGGACTAGCGGTTGGGACTCCTGCAATGAGCAGTTCTTC.

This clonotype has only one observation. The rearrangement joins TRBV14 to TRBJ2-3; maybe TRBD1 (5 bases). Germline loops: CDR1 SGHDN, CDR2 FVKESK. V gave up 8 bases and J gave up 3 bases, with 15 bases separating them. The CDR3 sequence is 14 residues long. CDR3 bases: TGTGCCAGCGATGCATGGGGCTTTACAGATACGCAGTATTTT. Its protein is CASDAWGFTDTQYF.

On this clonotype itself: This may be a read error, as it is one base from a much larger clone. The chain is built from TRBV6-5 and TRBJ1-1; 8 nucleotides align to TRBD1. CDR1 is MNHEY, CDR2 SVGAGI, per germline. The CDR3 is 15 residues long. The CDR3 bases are TGTGCCAGCAGGCCCAGGGGGCAGAAGAAAACTGAAGCTTCCTTT. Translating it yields CASRPRGQKKTEASF.

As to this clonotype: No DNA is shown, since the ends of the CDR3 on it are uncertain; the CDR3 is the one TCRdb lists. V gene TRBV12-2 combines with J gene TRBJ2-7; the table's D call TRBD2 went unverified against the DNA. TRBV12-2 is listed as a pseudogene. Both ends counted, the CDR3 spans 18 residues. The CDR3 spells CAVASSSGRMSYGCEQYF.

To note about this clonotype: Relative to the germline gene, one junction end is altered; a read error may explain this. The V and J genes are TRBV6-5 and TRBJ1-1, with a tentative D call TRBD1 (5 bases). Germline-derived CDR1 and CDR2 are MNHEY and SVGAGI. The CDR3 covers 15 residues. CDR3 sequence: CASKRSSGTGTEALF. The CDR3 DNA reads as TGTGCCAGCAAACGGTCGTCGGGGACGGGTACTGAAGCTCTCTTT.

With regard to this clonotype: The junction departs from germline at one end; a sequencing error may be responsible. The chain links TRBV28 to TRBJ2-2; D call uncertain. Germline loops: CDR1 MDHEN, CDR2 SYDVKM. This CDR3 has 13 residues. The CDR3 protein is CASRAGEFEEPFF. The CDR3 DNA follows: TGTGCCAGCAGGGCCGGTGAGTTCGAGGAGCCGTTTTTT.

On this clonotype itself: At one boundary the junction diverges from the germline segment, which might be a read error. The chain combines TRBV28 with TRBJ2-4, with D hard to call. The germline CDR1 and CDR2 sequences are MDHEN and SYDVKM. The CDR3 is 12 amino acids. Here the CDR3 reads CASTSVKNIQYF. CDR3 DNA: TGTGCCAGCACCTCCGTCAAAAACATTCAGTATTTC. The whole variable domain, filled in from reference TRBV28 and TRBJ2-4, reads DVKVTQSSRYLVKRTGEKVFLECVQDMDHENMFWYRQDPGLGLRLIYFSYDVKMKEKGDIPEGYSVSREKKERFSLILESASTNQTSMYLCASTSVKNIQYFGAGTRLSVL.

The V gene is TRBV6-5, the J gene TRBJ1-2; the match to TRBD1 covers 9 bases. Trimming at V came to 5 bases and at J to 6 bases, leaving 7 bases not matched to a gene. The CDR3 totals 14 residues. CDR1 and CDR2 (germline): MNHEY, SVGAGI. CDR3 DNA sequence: TGTGCCAGCAGTCGTCCCGGGACAGGGAATGGCTACACCTTC. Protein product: CASSRPGTGNGYTF.

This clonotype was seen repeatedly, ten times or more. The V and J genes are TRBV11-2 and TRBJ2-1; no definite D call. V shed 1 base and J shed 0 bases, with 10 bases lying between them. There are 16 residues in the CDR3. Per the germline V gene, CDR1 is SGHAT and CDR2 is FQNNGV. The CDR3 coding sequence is TGTGCCAGCAGCTTAGCAGAGCGCCTCTCCTACAATGAGCAGTTCTTC. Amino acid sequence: CASSLAERLSYNEQFF.

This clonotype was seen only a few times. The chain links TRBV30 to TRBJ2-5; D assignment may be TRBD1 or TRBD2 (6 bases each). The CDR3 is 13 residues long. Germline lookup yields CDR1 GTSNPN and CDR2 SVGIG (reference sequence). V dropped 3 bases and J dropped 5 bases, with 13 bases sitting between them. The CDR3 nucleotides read TGTGCCTGGAGAAGAGGGGGGCTCGAGACCCAGTACTTC. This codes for CAWRRGGLETQYF.

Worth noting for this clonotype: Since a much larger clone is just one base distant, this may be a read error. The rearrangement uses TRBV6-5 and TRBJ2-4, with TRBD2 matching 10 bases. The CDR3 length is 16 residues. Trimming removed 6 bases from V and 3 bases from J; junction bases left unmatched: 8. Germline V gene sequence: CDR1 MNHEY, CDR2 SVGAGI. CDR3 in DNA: TGTGCCAGCAGAACCGGGACTAGCGCGTGCAAAAACATTCAGTACTTC. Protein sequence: CASRTGTSACKNIQYF.

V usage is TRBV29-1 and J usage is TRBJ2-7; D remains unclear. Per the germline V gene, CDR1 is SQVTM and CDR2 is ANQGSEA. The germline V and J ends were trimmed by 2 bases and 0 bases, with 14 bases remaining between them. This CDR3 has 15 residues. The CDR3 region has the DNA TGCAGCGTTGAAACCTCTGGCGGATACTCCTACGAGCAGTACTTC. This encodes CSVETSGGYSYEQYF.

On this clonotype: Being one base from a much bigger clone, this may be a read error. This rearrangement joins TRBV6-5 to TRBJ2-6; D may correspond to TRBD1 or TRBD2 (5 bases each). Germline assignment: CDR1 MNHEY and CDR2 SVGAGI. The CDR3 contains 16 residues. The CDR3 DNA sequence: TGTGCCAGCAGTTACTCGTTTGAGTCCGGGGCCAACCTCCTGACTTTC. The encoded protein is CASSYSFESGANLLTF.

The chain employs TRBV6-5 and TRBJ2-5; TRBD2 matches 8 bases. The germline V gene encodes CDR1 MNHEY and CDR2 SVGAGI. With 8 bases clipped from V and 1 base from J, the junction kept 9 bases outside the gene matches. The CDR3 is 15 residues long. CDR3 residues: CASGRGSGIQETQYF. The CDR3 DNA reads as TGTGCCAGCGGAAGAGGTAGCGGGATCCAAGAGACCCAGTACTTC.

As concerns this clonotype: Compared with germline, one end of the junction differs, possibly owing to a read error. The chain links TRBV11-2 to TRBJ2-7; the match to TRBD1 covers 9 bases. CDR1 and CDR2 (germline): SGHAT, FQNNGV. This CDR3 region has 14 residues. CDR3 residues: CASSTTGGTYEQYF. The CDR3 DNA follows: TGTGCTAGCAGCACGACAGGGGGGACCTACGAGCAGTACTTT. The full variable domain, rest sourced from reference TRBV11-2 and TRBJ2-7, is EAGVAQSPRYKIIEKRQSVAFWCNPISGHATLYWYQQILGQGPKLLIQFQNNGVVDDSQLPKDRFSAERLKGVDSTLKIQPAKLEDSAVYLCASSTTGGTYEQYFGPGTRLTVT.

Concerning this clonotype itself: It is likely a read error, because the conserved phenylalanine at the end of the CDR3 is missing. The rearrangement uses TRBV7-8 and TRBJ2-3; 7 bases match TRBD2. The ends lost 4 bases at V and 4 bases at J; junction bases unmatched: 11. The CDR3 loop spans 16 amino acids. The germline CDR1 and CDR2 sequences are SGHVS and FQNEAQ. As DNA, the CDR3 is TGTGCCAGCAGCTCCGCTGGGGCGGGAGTACCAGATACGCAGTATTGT. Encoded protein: CASSSAGAGVPDTQYC.

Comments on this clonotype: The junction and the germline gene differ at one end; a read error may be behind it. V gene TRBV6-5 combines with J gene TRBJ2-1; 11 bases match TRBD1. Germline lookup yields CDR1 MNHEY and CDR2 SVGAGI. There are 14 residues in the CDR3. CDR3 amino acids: CAIRGQGGYNGQFF. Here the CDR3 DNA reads TGTGCCATCAGGGGACAGGGGGGCTACAATGGGCAGTTCTTC.

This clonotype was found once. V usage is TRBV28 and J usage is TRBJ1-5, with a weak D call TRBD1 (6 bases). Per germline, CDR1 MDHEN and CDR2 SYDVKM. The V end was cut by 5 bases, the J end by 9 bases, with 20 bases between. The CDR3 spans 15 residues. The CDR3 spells CASSTRRGGGRPQHF. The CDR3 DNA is TGTGCCAGCAGTACCCGGAGGGGGGGCGGTCGGCCCCAGCATTTT.

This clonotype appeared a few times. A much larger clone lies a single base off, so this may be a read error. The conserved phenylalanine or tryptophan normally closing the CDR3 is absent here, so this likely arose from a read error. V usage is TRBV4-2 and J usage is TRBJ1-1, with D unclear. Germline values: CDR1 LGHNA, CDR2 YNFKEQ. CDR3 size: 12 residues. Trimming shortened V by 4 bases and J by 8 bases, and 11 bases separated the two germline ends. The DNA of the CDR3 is TGTGCCAGCAGCCTGGGAACAGCAGAAGCTTTCTCT. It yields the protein CASSLGTAEAFS.

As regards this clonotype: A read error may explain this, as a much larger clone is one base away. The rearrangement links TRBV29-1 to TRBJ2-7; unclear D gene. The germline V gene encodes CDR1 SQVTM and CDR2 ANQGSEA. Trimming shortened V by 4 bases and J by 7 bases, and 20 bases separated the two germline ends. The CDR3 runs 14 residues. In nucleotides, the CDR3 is TGCAGCGTTGGGGTAACGGGCAGCCCAACGGAGCAGTACTTC. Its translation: CSVGVTGSPTEQYF.

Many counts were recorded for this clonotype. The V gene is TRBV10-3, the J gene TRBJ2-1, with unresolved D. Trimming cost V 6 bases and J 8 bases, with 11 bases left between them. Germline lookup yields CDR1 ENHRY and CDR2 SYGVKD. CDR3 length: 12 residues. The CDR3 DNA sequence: TGTGCCATCAGAGCGAGTGGGGATGAGCAGTTCTTC. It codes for CAIRASGDEQFF.

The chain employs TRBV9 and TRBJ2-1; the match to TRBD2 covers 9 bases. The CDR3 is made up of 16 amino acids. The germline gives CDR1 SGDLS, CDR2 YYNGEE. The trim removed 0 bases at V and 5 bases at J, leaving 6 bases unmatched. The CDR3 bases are TGTGCCAGCAGCGTAGAAAGCGGGAGGACGCACAATGAGCAGTTCTTC. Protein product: CASSVESGRTHNEQFF.

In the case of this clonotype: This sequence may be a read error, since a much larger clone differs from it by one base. The CDR3 region is CAWSVDGNENIQYF. In DNA form, the CDR3 reads TGTGCCTGGAGTGTAGACGGGAATGAAAACATTCAGTACTTC. The genes are TRBV30 and TRBJ2-4, with a weak D call TRBD2 (5 bases). Between the trimmed V and J ends, which lost 0 bases and 5 bases, there was a span of 11 bases. The CDR3 has 14 residues. From germline, CDR1 is GTSNPN and CDR2 SVGIG (reference sequence).

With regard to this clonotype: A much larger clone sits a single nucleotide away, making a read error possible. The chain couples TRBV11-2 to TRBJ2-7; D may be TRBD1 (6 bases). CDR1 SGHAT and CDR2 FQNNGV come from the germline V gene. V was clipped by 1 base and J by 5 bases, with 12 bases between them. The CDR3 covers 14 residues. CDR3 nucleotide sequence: TGTGCCAGCAGCTTAGGTACAGGGATGAACGAGCAGTACTTC. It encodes CASSLGTGMNEQYF.

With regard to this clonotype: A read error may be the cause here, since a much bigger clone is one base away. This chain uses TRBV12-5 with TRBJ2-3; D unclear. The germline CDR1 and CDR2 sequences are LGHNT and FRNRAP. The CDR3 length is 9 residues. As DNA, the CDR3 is TGTGACGCGGCCGATACGCAGTATTTT. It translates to CDAADTQYF.